The 7 T cell receptor beta chains listed next were all sequenced from one sample in a study of cytomegalovirus exposure and HLA in healthy donors. With 60 Vbeta and 13 Jbeta primers, the PCR was carried out. Only in-frame clones appear in the TCRdb table, and some are missing; sequencing was by immunoSEQ multiplex PCR. The table includes about 150,000 clones, about 85% detected once. Sequencing was done on a sample of PBMCs. The receptors derive from a man aged 25-45 years in good health and CMV-seropositive.

The chain recombines TRBV28 with TRBJ2-1; 8 nucleotides match TRBD2. The CDR3 loop spans 16 amino acids. Germline V gene lookup returns CDR1 MDHEN and CDR2 SYDVKM. J lost 6 bases, V lost 3 bases, and 10 bases had no gene match. The CDR3 region is CASSFSQGGRLNEQFF. CDR3 sequence (DNA): TGTGCCAGCAGTTTCTCCCAGGGCGGGAGGCTCAATGAGCAGTTCTTC.

The chain couples TRBV15 to TRBJ1-1, with D perhaps TRBD1 (5 bases). Trimming pared 4 bases from V and 1 base from J, leaving 10 bases between. The CDR3 sequence is 14 residues long. The germline CDR1 and CDR2 sequences are LNHNV and YYDKDF (reference sequence). Here the CDR3 DNA reads TGTGCCACCAGCAAAGGACATCCGAACACTGAAGCTTTCTTT. Translation gives CATSKGHPNTEAFF. Supplemented by reference TRBV15 and TRBJ1-1, the full variable domain reads DAMVIQNPRYQVTQFGKPVTLSCSQTLNHNVMYWYQQKSSQAPKLLFHYYDKDFNNEADTPDNFQSRRPNTSFCFLDIRSPGLGDTAMYLCATSKGHPNTEAFFGQGTRLTVV.

The chain combines TRBV6-5 with TRBJ1-1; TRBD1 aligns across 7 bases. Trimming removed 8 bases from V and 0 bases from J; junction bases left unmatched: 6. Germline V gene sequence: CDR1 MNHEY, CDR2 SVGAGI. The CDR3 extends over 14 amino acids. CDR3 nucleotide sequence: TGTGCCAGCTTAAGGGGGCCCATGAACACTGAAGCTTTCTTT. The encoded protein is CASLRGPMNTEAFF.

The chain couples TRBV10-2 to TRBJ1-5; no firm D call. V was trimmed by 3 bases and J by 0 bases, leaving 6 bases between them. CDR1 is WSHSY and CDR2 is SAAADI in the germline V gene. This CDR3 contains 14 residues. CDR3 residues: CASSERVSNQPQHF. CDR3 DNA sequence: TGCGCCAGCAGTGAACGGGTTAGCAATCAGCCCCAGCATTTT.

The V and J genes are TRBV30 and TRBJ1-2; D uncertain. V was pared by 0 bases and J by 7 bases, with 6 bases between. From germline, CDR1 is GTSNPN and CDR2 SVGIG (reference sequence). The CDR3 sequence is 11 residues long. The CDR3 sequence: CAWSVYVGYTF. Here the CDR3 DNA reads TGTGCCTGGAGTGTATATGTTGGCTACACCTTC.

V is TRBV19 and J is TRBJ2-3; 12 positions agree with TRBD2. The V gene's germline CDR1 is LNHDA and CDR2 SQIVND (reference sequence). The CDR3 covers 16 residues. J gave up 5 bases and V 3 bases, and 6 bases lay outside the gene matches. The CDR3 bases are TGTGCCAGTAGTATGGGGACTAGCGGGTTCCTAGATACGCAGTATTTT. This sequence encodes CASSMGTSGFLDTQYF.

The V gene is TRBV7-2, the J gene TRBJ2-7; 12 nucleotides line up with TRBD2. The CDR3 has 17 amino acids. The germline gives CDR1 SGHTA, CDR2 FQGNSA. V shed 5 bases and J 1 base; nucleotides not matched to a gene: 9. CDR3 nucleotides: TGTGCCAGCAGCCTACCTAGCGGGGGGGCGGGTTCCTACGAGCAGTACTTC. Protein sequence: CASSLPSGGAGSYEQYF.